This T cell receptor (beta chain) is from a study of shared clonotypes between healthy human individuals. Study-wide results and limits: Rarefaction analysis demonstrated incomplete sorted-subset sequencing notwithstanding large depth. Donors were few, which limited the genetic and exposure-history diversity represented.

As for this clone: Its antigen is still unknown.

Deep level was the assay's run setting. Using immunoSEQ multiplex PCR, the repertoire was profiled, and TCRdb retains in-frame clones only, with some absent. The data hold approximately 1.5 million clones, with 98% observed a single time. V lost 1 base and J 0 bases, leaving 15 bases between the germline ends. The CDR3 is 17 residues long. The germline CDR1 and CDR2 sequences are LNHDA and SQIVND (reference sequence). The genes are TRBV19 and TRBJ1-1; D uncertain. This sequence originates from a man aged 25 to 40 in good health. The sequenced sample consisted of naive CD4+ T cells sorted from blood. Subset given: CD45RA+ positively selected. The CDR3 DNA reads TGTGCCAGTAGTATAGGTTGGCAGGTGCCCATGAACACTGAAGCTTTCTTT. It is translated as CASSIGWQVPMNTEAFF.